This T cell receptor beta chain was identified during a study of spatial heterogeneity in lung cancer. General observations from the study: Tumoral mutation counts were tracked by counts of expanded intratumoral alpha and beta TCRs. Estimates put coverage of tumor T cells roughly 6.9% for alpha and roughly 12% for beta chains.

This clonotype was observed a handful of times. Its specificity is not known. Documented time point: sample taken at primary tumor resection. MiXCR, applied by TCRdb to the 5' RACE reads, yields one record per CDR3 protein. In the table there are 25,000 to 30,000 distinct CDR3 sequences, less than 9% of which are singletons. Germline lookup yields CDR1 SGHTA and CDR2 FQGNSA. Trimming stripped 8 bases from V and 4 bases from J, with 9 bases between. The CDR3 sequence is 12 residues long. The receptor was isolated from a male donor with early-stage non-small cell lung cancer. Sample: lung tumor tissue, taken at surgery. V gene TRBV7-2 combines with J gene TRBJ2-1; D is perhaps TRBD1 (5 bases). The CDR3 DNA follows: TGTGCCAGCGGGGCAGATTACAATGAGCAGTTCTTC. It translates to CASGADYNEQFF.